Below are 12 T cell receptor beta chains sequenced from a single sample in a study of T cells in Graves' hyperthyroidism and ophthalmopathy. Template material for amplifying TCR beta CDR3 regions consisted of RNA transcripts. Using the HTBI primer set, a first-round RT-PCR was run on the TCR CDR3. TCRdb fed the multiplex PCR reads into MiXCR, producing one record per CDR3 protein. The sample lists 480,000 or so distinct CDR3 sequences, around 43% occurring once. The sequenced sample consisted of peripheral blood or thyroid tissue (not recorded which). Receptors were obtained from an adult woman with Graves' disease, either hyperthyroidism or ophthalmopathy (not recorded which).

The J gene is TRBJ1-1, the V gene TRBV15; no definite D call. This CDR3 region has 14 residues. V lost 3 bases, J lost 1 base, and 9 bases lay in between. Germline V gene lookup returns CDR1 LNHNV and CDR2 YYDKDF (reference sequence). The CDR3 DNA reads TGTGCCACCAGCAGCCAGGACCCGAACACTGAAGCTTTCTTT. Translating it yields CATSSQDPNTEAFF.

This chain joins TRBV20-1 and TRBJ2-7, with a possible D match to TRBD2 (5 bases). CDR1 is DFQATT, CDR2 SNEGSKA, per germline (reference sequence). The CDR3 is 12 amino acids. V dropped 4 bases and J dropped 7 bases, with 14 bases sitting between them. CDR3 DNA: TGCAGTGCTAAGGCCTTGGTAGCGGAGCAGTACTTC. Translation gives CSAKALVAEQYF.

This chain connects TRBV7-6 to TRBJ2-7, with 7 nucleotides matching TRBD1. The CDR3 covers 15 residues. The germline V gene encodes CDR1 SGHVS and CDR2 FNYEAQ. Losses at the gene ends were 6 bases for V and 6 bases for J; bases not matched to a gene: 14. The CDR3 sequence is CASRPPTGIGSEQYF. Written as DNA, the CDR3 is TGTGCCAGCAGACCCCCGACAGGGATTGGCTCCGAGCAGTACTTC. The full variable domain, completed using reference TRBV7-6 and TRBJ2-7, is GAGVSQSPRYKVTKRGQDVALRCDPISGHVSLYWYRQALGQGPEFLTYFNYEAQQDKSGLPNDRFSAERPEGSISTLTIQRTEQRDSAMYRCASRPPTGIGSEQYFGPGTRLTVT.

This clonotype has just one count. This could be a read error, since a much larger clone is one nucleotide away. The CDR3 reads CAISEAPGGGYGYTF. The CDR3 coding sequence is TGTGCCATCAGTGAAGCGCCCGGGGGAGGCTATGGCTACACCTTC. The J gene is TRBJ1-2, the V gene TRBV6-1, with D maybe TRBD1 (5 bases). The CDR3 is 15 amino acids. CDR1 and CDR2 (germline): MNHNS, SASEGT.

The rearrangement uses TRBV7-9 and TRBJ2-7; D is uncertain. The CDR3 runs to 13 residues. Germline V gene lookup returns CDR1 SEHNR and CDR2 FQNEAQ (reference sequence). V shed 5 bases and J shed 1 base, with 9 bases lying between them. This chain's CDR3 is CASSRTESYEQYF. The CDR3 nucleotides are TGTGCCAGCAGCAGGACCGAATCCTACGAGCAGTACTTC.

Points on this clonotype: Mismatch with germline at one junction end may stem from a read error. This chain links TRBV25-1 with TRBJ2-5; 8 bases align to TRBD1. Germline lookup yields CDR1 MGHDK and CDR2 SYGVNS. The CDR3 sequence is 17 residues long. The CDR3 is CASSGPGQATDQETQYF. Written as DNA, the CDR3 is TGTGCTAGCAGTGGGCCGGGACAGGCTACCGACCAAGAGACCCAGTACTTC.

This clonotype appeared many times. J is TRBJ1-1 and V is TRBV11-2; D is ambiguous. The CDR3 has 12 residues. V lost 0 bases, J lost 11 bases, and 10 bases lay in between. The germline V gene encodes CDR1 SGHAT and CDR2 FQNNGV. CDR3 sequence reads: CASSLEGWVAFF. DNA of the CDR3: TGTGCCAGCAGCTTAGAAGGGTGGGTCGCTTTCTTT.

Here the CDR3 reads CSVARSPDLPQHF. Here the CDR3 DNA reads TGCAGCGTTGCCCGCAGTCCAGATCTGCCCCAGCATTTT. The gene calls are TRBV29-1 and TRBJ1-5, with no clear D. The germline gives CDR1 SQVTM, CDR2 ANQGSEA. This CDR3 contains 13 residues. Trimming left V 4 bases short and J 9 bases short, with 16 bases between.

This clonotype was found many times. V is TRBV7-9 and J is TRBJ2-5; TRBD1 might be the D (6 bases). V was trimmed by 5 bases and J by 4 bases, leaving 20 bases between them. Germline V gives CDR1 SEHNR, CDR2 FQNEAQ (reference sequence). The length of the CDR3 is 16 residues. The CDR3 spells CASSVRQGSGSETQYF. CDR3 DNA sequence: TGTGCCAGCAGCGTAAGGCAGGGGAGCGGCTCAGAGACCCAGTACTTC.

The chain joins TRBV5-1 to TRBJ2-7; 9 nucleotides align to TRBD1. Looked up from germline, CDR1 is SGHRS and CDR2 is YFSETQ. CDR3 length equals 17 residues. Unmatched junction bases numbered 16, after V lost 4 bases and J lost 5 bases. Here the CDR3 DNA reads TGCGCCAGCAGCCAAGCTAGGGGACAGGGAACAATTGACGAGCAGTACTTC. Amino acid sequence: CASSQARGQGTIDEQYF.

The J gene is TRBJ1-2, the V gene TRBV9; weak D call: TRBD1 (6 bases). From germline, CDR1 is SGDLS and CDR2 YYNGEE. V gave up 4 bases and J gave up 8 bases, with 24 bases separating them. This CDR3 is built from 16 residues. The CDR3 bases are TGTGCCAGCAGCCTGGCGGAGGGGACTCAAGGGGGAGGCTACACCTTC. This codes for CASSLAEGTQGGGYTF.

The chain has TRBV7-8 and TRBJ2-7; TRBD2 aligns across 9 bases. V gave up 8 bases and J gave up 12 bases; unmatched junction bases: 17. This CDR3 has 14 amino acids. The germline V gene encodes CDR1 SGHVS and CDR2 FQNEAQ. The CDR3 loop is CASSPTSPSGTVYF. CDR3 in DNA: TGTGCCAGCTCACCAACGTCCCCTAGCGGGACGGTGTACTTC.